This entry lists 8 T cell receptor beta chains sequenced from one sample in a study of T cells in Graves' hyperthyroidism and ophthalmopathy. The CDR3 regions of TCR beta were amplified from RNA transcripts. Carried out on the TCR CDR3, a first-round RT-PCR used the HTBI primer set. Each CDR3 protein gets one entry after TCRdb re-called the multiplex PCR reads with MiXCR. The data contain about 380,000 distinct CDR3 sequences, approximately 15% of them seen just once; the ten biggest clones take up approximately 11%. The sequenced sample consisted of blood. These receptors originate from a woman aged 60-75 years with Graves' hyperthyroidism.

This clonotype was recorded at least ten times. The chain has TRBV3-1 and TRBJ1-1, with 8 bases lining up with TRBD1. CDR1 is LGHDT, CDR2 YNNKEL, per germline (reference sequence). This CDR3 is built from 15 residues. The trim removed 1 base at V and 10 bases at J, leaving 11 bases unmatched. The CDR3 region is CASSQAPGQAFGAFF. The CDR3 coding sequence is TGTGCCAGCAGCCAAGCTCCGGGACAGGCCTTCGGAGCTTTCTTT.

This clonotype was seen a few times. This rearrangement joins TRBV6-1 to TRBJ1-5; D is ambiguous. CDR1 and CDR2 (germline): MNHNS, SASEGT. There are 14 residues in the CDR3. Trimming took off 3 bases at V and 4 bases at J, with 10 bases between the two ends. DNA for the CDR3: TGTGCCAGCAGTGAGAAAGTGGCGAATCAGCCCCAGCATTTT. It translates to CASSEKVANQPQHF.

This clonotype showed up just once. A much bigger clone sits one base away, suggesting this may be a read error. CDR3 loop: CASSFGDRAGYDYTF. CDR3 coding DNA: TGCGCCAGCAGCTTCGGCGACAGGGCTGGCTATGACTACACCTTC. The J gene is TRBJ1-2, the V gene TRBV5-1, with 7 nucleotides matching TRBD1. Germline-derived CDR1 and CDR2 are SGHRS and YFSETQ. CDR3 length equals 15 residues.

The chain combines TRBV27 with TRBJ1-5; D remains unclear. Germline assignment: CDR1 MNHEY and CDR2 SMNVEV (reference sequence). The CDR3 runs 14 residues. V dropped 6 bases and J dropped 6 bases, with 15 bases sitting between them. Here the CDR3 reads CASSKNPWGQPQHF. The CDR3 DNA sequence: TGTGCCAGCAGCAAGAATCCCTGGGGTCAGCCCCAGCATTTT.

This clonotype was counted many times. The chain is built from TRBV5-1 and TRBJ1-1, with D perhaps TRBD1 (6 bases). CDR1 and CDR2 (germline): SGHRS, YFSETQ. Trimming took 7 bases from V and 1 from J, leaving 11 bases between them. This CDR3 comprises 13 residues. The CDR3 loop is CASRQDWNTEAFF. The CDR3 DNA reads as TGCGCCAGCCGACAGGACTGGAACACTGAAGCTTTCTTT.

At least ten counts were recorded for this clonotype. This chain joins TRBV7-9 and TRBJ1-5; D perhaps matches TRBD1 (6 bases). Germline V gives CDR1 SEHNR, CDR2 FQNEAQ (reference sequence). The ends were cut back, 2 bases at V and 0 bases at J, with 23 bases in the middle. The CDR3 covers 20 residues. The CDR3 reads CASSLCWIETGIDSNQPQHF. The CDR3 coding sequence is TGTGCCAGCAGCTTATGTTGGATTGAAACAGGGATCGATAGCAATCAGCCCCAGCATTTT.

At least ten counts were recorded for this clonotype. This chain links TRBV11-3 with TRBJ2-5; TRBD1 is a possible D gene (6 bases). Trimming took off 7 bases at V and 5 bases at J, with 17 bases between the two ends. Germline V gives CDR1 SGHNT, CDR2 YENEEA. The CDR3 contains 14 residues. This CDR3 is CASKQGRISETQYF. For the CDR3, the DNA is TGTGCCAGCAAACAGGGCCGAATTTCGGAGACCCAGTACTTC.

This clonotype was observed a few times. Possible read error: a much larger clone is one base away. This chain connects TRBV11-2 to TRBJ2-1; 9 positions agree with TRBD2. Germline loops: CDR1 SGHAT, CDR2 FQNNGV. This CDR3 is 16 amino acids long. This chain's CDR3 is CACSLEGPSGNNEQFF. The CDR3, as DNA: TGTGCCTGCAGCTTAGAGGGCCCTAGCGGGAACAATGAGCAGTTCTTC.